This passage covers 17 T cell receptor beta chains from one sample sequenced in a study of blood T cell repertoires in COVID-19 (dated by TCRdb to between 2020 and 2021). Receptor amplification or capture employed the immunoSEQ multiplex PCR assay. TCRdb took this table from immuneACCESS and kept in-frame rearrangements with V and J called. Such tables lack part of the clones; where checked against another copy, unresolved V genes explain under half of the gap, and the rest is unexplained. A total of roughly 160,000 clones appear in this sample, under 95% of them only once. About 2% of the sample goes to the ten largest clones. Sequenced: peripheral blood. The receptor set was obtained from a man aged 18-30 years with acute or convalescent COVID-19.

The chain couples TRBV7-6 to TRBJ1-4, with 9 bases identical to TRBD1. Losses at the gene ends were 4 bases for V and 5 bases for J; bases not matched to a gene: 8. The CDR3 extends over 16 amino acids. Germline CDR1 and CDR2: SGHVS and FNYEAQ. The CDR3 spells CASSSRTGERNEKLFF. The DNA for the CDR3 is TGTGCCAGCAGCTCCAGGACAGGGGAAAGGAATGAAAAACTGTTTTTT.

This rearrangement joins TRBV4-2 to TRBJ1-6; the D is unclear. The CDR3 sequence is 20 residues long. Trimming took 0 bases from V and 0 from J, leaving 18 bases between them. In germline, CDR1 is LGHNA, CDR2 YNFKEQ. CDR3 DNA: TGTGCCAGCAGCCAAGACCCCGACGGTTTGGGGAGCTCCTATAATTCACCCCTCCACTTT. Its protein is CASSQDPDGLGSSYNSPLHF.

This sequence joins TRBV2 and TRBJ2-3; unclear D gene. This CDR3 spans 13 amino acids. V lost 6 bases and J lost 2, with 9 bases in between. Germline V gives CDR1 SNHLY, CDR2 FYNNEI. Here the CDR3 DNA reads TGTGCCAGCAGGAGGTTGGACACAGATACGCAGTATTTT. The encoded protein is CASRRLDTDTQYF.

V and J are TRBV4-2 and TRBJ2-5; 11 bases are shared with TRBD2. V lost 1 base to trimming and J lost 1 base; unmatched junction nucleotides: 5. The length of the CDR3 is 17 residues. From germline, CDR1 is LGHNA and CDR2 YNFKEQ. The CDR3 protein is CASSQGGLAAFQETQYF. CDR3 bases: TGTGCCAGCAGCCAAGGGGGACTAGCGGCGTTCCAAGAGACCCAGTACTTC.

The rearrangement joins TRBV5-5 to TRBJ2-2; 11 nucleotides align to TRBD2. The CDR3 loop spans 16 amino acids. The germline gives CDR1 SGHKS, CDR2 YYEKEE (reference sequence). Losses at the gene ends were 4 bases for V and 1 base for J; bases not matched to a gene: 3. The CDR3 sequence: CASSVTSGRNTGELFF. DNA of the CDR3: TGTGCCAGCAGCGTCACTAGCGGGAGGAACACCGGGGAGCTGTTTTTT.

The J gene is TRBJ2-7, the V gene TRBV30; 11 bases match TRBD1. V shed 2 bases, J shed 5 bases, and the junction held 5 bases outside the gene matches. Looked up from germline, CDR1 is GTSNPN and CDR2 is SVGIG (reference sequence). This CDR3 is 14 amino acids long. The CDR3 sequence: CAWSSGTGGNEQYF. In DNA, the CDR3 is TGTGCCTGGAGTTCCGGGACAGGGGGGAACGAGCAGTACTTC. The full variable domain, completed using reference TRBV30 and TRBJ2-7, is SQTIHQWPATLVQPVGSPLSLECTVEGTSNPNLYWYRQAAGRGLQLLFYSVGIGQISSEVPQNLSASRPQDRQFILSSKKLLLSDSGFYLCAWSSGTGGNEQYFGPGTRLTVT.

The chain recombines TRBV6-5 with TRBJ2-3; TRBD2 matches at 7 bases. Germline CDR1 and CDR2: MNHEY and SVGAGI. CDR3 length: 12 amino acids. The CDR3 sequence is CASAGDTDTQYF. CDR3 in DNA: TGTGCATCGGCGGGAGACACAGATACGCAGTATTTT.

J is TRBJ2-1 and V is TRBV6-5, with D perhaps TRBD1 (7 bases). Between the trimmed V and J ends, which lost 5 bases and 3 bases, there was a span of 14 bases. The germline CDR1 and CDR2 sequences are MNHEY and SVGAGI. This CDR3 is built from 15 residues. The CDR3 nucleotides read TGTGCCAGCAGTCCCTCCAGGGGGGTCTACAATGAGCAGTTCTTC. Translating it yields CASSPSRGVYNEQFF.

V gene TRBV24-1 combines with J gene TRBJ1-3; 9 bases are shared with TRBD1. The CDR3 has 19 residues. Per germline, CDR1 KGHDR and CDR2 SFDVKD. The junction had 17 bases not matched to a gene; V was cut back by 9 bases and J by 0 bases. CDR3: CATLQAGTGWEYSGNTIYF. The CDR3 coding sequence is TGTGCCACCCTCCAGGCCGGGACAGGGTGGGAATACTCTGGAAACACCATATATTTT.

CDR3: CATGPGEGGSNQPQHF. DNA of the CDR3: TGTGCCACCGGTCCCGGGGAGGGAGGGAGCAATCAGCCCCAGCATTTT. V usage is TRBV15 and J usage is TRBJ1-5, with D uncertain. This CDR3 has 16 residues. Germline V gene lookup returns CDR1 LNHNV and CDR2 YYDKDF (reference sequence). Trimming removed 8 bases from V and 1 base from J, with 18 bases in between.

The V gene is TRBV27, the J gene TRBJ2-3; no firm D call. The CDR3 is made up of 14 amino acids. Germline lookup yields CDR1 MNHEY and CDR2 SMNVEV (reference sequence). Between the trimmed V and J ends, which lost 3 bases and 2 bases, there was a span of 9 bases. CDR3 DNA: TGTGCCAGCAGTTTCGAACGGTTCACAGATACGCAGTATTTT. The encoded protein is CASSFERFTDTQYF.

The rearrangement links TRBV18 to TRBJ2-2; a weak D match, TRBD2 (10 bases). Trimming removed 4 bases at V and 2 bases at J, with 26 bases between. From germline, CDR1 is KGHSH and CDR2 LQKENI. This CDR3 has 20 amino acids. The CDR3 spells CASSLGQGRPSGGNTGELFF. CDR3 coding DNA: TGTGCCAGCTCACTCGGACAGGGGCGACCTAGCGGGGGAAACACCGGGGAGCTGTTTTTT.

The rearrangement uses TRBV7-2 and TRBJ1-1; tentative D call: TRBD1 (5 bases). There are 16 residues in the CDR3. The germline CDR1 and CDR2 sequences are SGHTA and FQGNSA. V was cut by 5 bases and J by 4 bases, with 20 bases left in between. This CDR3 is CASSTGGRAGGTEAFF. As DNA, the CDR3 is TGTGCCAGCAGCACGGGAGGCAGGGCGGGAGGCACTGAAGCTTTCTTT.

The rearrangement joins TRBV27 to TRBJ1-5; D is unclear. Trimming removed 6 bases from V and 4 bases from J, with 7 bases in between. From germline, CDR1 is MNHEY and CDR2 SMNVEV (reference sequence). CDR3 length: 12 residues. CDR3 nucleotide sequence: TGTGCCAGCAGCCCCCCGAATCAGCCCCAGCATTTT. It translates to CASSPPNQPQHF.

The chain combines TRBV6-1 with TRBJ1-2, with D uncertain. Trimming pared 1 base from V and 5 bases from J, leaving 8 bases between. The CDR3 totals 13 residues. Germline V CDR1 and CDR2: MNHNS, SASEGT. DNA for the CDR3: TGTGCCAGCAGTGAAGGCAGGACTTATGGCTACACCTTC. Its translation: CASSEGRTYGYTF.

The chain combines TRBV5-4 with TRBJ2-3; 8 bases agree with TRBD2. Germline loops: CDR1 SGHNT, CDR2 YYREEE (reference sequence). Trimming cost V 4 bases and J 2 bases; bases outside gene matches: 9. The CDR3 has 16 amino acids. The CDR3, as DNA: TGTGCCAGCAGCGTCGGGGCGGGAGGAGCCACAGATACGCAGTATTTT. It specifies CASSVGAGGATDTQYF.

The chain combines TRBV5-1 with TRBJ2-3; no reliable D call. V lost 2 bases and J lost 6, with 7 bases in between. Germline values: CDR1 SGHRS, CDR2 YFSETQ. The CDR3 consists of 12 residues. The CDR3 region is CASSLTRDTQYF. The CDR3 coding sequence is TGCGCCAGCAGCTTAACACGCGATACGCAGTATTTT.